This T cell receptor beta chain came from a study of cytomegalovirus exposure and HLA in healthy donors. Study background: A preliminary data release comprised about 85 million unique TCRs obtained from HLA-typed donors. Regarding the study as a whole: Later on, a genetic analysis was performed. It linked a missense variant in DCLRE1C with V- and J-gene trimming of TCR beta.

The CDR3 has 14 amino acids. Germline V gives CDR1 MNHNS, CDR2 SASEGT. The V and J ends lost 7 bases and 1 base, in that order; junction bases with no gene match: 6. Concerning this clone itself: The antigen is unknown.

The PCR ran on 60 Vbeta and 13 Jbeta primers. Sequenced by immunoSEQ multiplex PCR; TCRdb stores in-frame clones only, minus some. The sample lists around 140,000 clones, roughly 74% occurring once. The rearrangement uses TRBV6-1 and TRBJ2-7; 8 nucleotides match TRBD1. The TCR sequence derives from a woman under 30 in good health and CMV-seropositive. The sample taken for sequencing was PBMCs. DNA for the CDR3: TGTGCCAGCAATTCGGGACAGGTATCCTACGAGCAGTACTTC. Residues: CASNSGQVSYEQYF.